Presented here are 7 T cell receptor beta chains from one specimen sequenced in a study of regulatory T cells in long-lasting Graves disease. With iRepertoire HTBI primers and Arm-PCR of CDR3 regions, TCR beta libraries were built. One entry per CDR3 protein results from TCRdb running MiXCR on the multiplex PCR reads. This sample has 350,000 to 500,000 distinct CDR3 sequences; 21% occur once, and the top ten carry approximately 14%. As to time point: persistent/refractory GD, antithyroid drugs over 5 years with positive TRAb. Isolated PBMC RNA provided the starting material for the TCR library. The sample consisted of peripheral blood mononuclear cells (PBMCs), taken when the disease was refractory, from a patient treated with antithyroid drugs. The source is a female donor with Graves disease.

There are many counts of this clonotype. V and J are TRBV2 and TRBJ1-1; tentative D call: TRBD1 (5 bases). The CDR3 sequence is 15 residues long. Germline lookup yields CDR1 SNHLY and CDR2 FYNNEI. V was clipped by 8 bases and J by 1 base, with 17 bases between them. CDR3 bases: TGTGCCAGCGGCGGGGACTGGAAAAAGAACACTGAAGCTTTCTTT. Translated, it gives CASGGDWKKNTEAFF.

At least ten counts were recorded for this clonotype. The CDR3 loop is CASSLARVVQETQYF. DNA of the CDR3: TGTGCCAGCAGTTTAGCGCGGGTGGTCCAAGAGACCCAGTACTTC. The genes are TRBV12-3 or TRBV12-4 and TRBJ2-5; maybe TRBD2 (5 bases). V was trimmed by 0 bases and J by 1 base, leaving 9 bases between them. There are 15 residues in the CDR3.

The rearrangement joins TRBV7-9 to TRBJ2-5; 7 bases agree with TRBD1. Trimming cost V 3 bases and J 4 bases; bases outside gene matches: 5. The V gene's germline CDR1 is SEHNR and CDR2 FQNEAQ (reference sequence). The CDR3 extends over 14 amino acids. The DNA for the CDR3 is TGTGCCAGCAGCTTGGAACAGGGGAGAGAGACCCAGTACTTC. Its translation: CASSLEQGRETQYF. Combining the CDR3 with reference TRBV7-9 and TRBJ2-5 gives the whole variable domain DTGVSQNPRHKITKRGQNVTFRCDPISEHNRLYWYRQTLGQGPEFLTYFQNEAQLEKSRLLSDRFSAERPKGSFSTLEIQRTEQGDSAMYLCASSLEQGRETQYFGPGTRLLVL.

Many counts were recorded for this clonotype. As DNA, the CDR3 is TGTGCCAGCAACGCGGGGTACAGCCCGAACACCGGGGAGCTGTTTTTT. Translation gives CASNAGYSPNTGELFF. This sequence joins TRBV28 and TRBJ2-2, with D possibly TRBD2 on 6 matching bases. Germline V gene data show CDR1 as MDHEN and CDR2 as SYDVKM. V gave up 7 bases and J gave up 0 bases, with 15 bases separating them. CDR3 length equals 16 residues. Full variable domain (missing parts from reference TRBV28 and TRBJ2-2): DVKVTQSSRYLVKRTGEKVFLECVQDMDHENMFWYRQDPGLGLRLIYFSYDVKMKEKGDIPEGYSVSREKKERFSLILESASTNQTSMYLCASNAGYSPNTGELFFGEGSRLTVL.

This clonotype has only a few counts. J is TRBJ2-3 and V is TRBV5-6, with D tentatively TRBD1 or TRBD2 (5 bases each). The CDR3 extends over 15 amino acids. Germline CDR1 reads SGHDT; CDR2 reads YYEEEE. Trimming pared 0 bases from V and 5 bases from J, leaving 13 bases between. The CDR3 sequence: CASSLGGMAGDTQYF. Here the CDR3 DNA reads TGTGCCAGCAGCTTGGGGGGGATGGCGGGAGATACGCAGTATTTT.

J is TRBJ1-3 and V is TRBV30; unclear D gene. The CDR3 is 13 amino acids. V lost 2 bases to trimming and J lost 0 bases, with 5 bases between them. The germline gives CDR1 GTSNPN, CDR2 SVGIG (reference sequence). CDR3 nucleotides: TGTGCCTGGAGTCGGAGCTCTGGAAACACCATATATTTT. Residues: CAWSRSSGNTIYF.

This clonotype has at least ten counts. The CDR3 protein is CASWTGDNSPLHF. Here the CDR3 DNA reads TGTGCCAGCTGGACAGGGGATAATTCACCCCTCCACTTT. The J gene is TRBJ1-6, the V gene TRBV18; 9 nucleotides agree with TRBD1. This CDR3 has 13 residues. The germline CDR1 and CDR2 sequences are KGHSH and LQKENI. V was pared by 7 bases and J by 5 bases, with 0 bases of the junction left unmatched.